The clone carrying this T cell receptor beta chain has a count of ten or more. The antigen is unknown. This CDR3 spans 12 amino acids. Trimming stripped 5 bases from V and 2 bases from J, with 7 bases between. Germline CDR1 and CDR2: DFQATT and SNEGSKA (reference sequence). Construction of the TCRbeta library involved unique molecular identifiers. TCRdb re-analysed the PCR reads in MiXCR, keeping a single row per CDR3 protein. The profile shows over 120,000 distinct CDR3 sequences, around 9% of them singletons. The data originate from a study of T-cell reconstitution after alpha-beta-depleted transplantation in children. Regarding the study as a whole: By one year post-transplant, T-cell counts and diversity largely arose from T cells that were newly produced. There were reportedly several hundred expanded graft clones from which alpha-beta T cells came about two months after transplant. Certain patients had high TCRbeta diversity at day 60, and it came from recipient T cells and thymic progenitors that survived.

The chain employs TRBV20-1 and TRBJ1-3; possibly TRBD1 for D (6 bases). The sequencing here drew on PBMCs, mostly from graft donor cells, taken 180 days after TCRalphabeta/CD19-depleted stem cell transplant. The TCR originated in a female patient under 10 years old who had a stem cell transplant for congenital amegakaryocytic thrombocytopenia, so the T cells may come from the graft donor. The CDR3 spells CSAGGPGNTIYF. The DNA of the CDR3 is TGCAGTGCTGGGGGGCCTGGAAACACCATATATTTT.